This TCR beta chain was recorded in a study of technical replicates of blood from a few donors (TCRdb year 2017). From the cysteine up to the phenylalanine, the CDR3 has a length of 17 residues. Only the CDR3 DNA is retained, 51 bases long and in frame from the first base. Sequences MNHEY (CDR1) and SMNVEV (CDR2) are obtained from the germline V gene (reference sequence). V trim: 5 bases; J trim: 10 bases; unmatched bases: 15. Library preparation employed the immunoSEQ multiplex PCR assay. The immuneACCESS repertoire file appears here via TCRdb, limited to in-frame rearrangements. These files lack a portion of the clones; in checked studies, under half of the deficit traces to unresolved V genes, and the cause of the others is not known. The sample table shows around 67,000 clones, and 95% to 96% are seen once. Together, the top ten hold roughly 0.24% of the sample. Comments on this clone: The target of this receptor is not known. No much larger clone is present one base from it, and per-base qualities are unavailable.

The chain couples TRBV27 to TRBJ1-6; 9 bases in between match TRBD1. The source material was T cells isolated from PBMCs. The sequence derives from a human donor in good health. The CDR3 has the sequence CASSTSGTGWVESPLHF. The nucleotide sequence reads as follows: TGTGCCAGCAGTACCTCCGGGACAGGGTGGGTAGAGTCACCCCTCCACTTT.